This TCR beta chain is drawn from a study of identifying expanded T cells in peripheral blood. Study-wide results and limits: Across healthy donors, higher total template counts meant significantly greater roughly two-week count variance. Technical replicates showed around 1.1 changed clones; two weeks roughly 16; four weeks 19.

The assay was immunoSEQ multiplex PCR, and TCRdb's table has in-frame clones only and misses some. The table includes fewer than 80,000 clones, approximately 80% detected once. As concerns this clone: Its target is unknown.

No infections or other immune events were documented during collection. The CDR3 covers 11 residues. Looked up from germline, CDR1 is ENHRY and CDR2 is SYGVKD. V lost 7 bases and J lost 5, with 6 bases in between. The sequence was collected from a person aged 18 to 69 in good health. Sequencing was carried out using blood. This rearrangement joins TRBV10-3 to TRBJ2-1, with D possibly TRBD2 on 5 matching bases. The CDR3 protein is CAIKRDNEQFF. In DNA form, the CDR3 reads TGTGCCATCAAGAGGGACAATGAGCAGTTCTTC.